Each of the 14 T cell receptor beta chains below was sequenced from the same sample in a study of cytomegalovirus exposure and HLA in healthy donors. The PCR had 60 Vbeta and 13 Jbeta primers. Repertoires were generated with immunoSEQ multiplex PCR, while TCRdb's copy carries only in-frame clones and drops some. Seen here are around 180,000 clones, roughly 85% observed once, and the top ten hold 1%. The sample was PBMCs. Receptors were obtained from a boy younger than 10 in good health and CMV-seronegative.

The rearrangement links TRBV6-1 to TRBJ1-4; 10 positions match TRBD1. V gave up 6 bases and J gave up 8 bases; unmatched junction bases: 9. The germline V gene encodes CDR1 MNHNS and CDR2 SASEGT. This CDR3 has 15 amino acids. CDR3 sequence (DNA): TGTGCCAGCAGCGGGACAGGGGACTACCGGGAAAAACTGTTTTTT. Protein: CASSGTGDYREKLFF.

This clone appeared once. The V call is TRBV2, the J call TRBJ1-2; 11 nucleotides agree with TRBD1. The CDR3 extends over 16 amino acids. V lost 6 bases to trimming and J lost 4 bases; unmatched junction nucleotides: 10. Germline V gene data show CDR1 as SNHLY and CDR2 as FYNNEI. CDR3 residues: CASRAGQGVLSYGYTF. Written as DNA, the CDR3 is TGTGCCAGCAGGGCGGGACAGGGGGTCCTCTCCTATGGCTACACCTTC.

The V and J genes are TRBV19 and TRBJ1-2; a weak D match, TRBD1 (5 bases). The CDR3 is made up of 14 amino acids. Germline-derived CDR1 and CDR2 are LNHDA and SQIVND (reference sequence). V lost 3 bases and J lost 2, with 10 bases in between. CDR3 residues: CASSMGQGNYGYTF. The CDR3 DNA reads TGTGCCAGTAGTATGGGGCAGGGAAACTATGGCTACACCTTC.

The chain employs TRBV11-2 and TRBJ1-3, with 8 nucleotides matching TRBD1. Germline V gives CDR1 SGHAT, CDR2 FQNNGV. This CDR3 is 16 amino acids long. V trimming: 1 base; J trimming: 1 base; junction bases outside the gene matches: 3. CDR3 sequence reads: CASSLGDRGSGNTIYF. The CDR3 bases are TGTGCCAGCAGCTTAGGCGACAGGGGTTCTGGAAACACCATATATTTT.

To note about this clone: A junction boundary mismatches the germline segment, possibly from a read error. The rearrangement joins TRBV5-1 to TRBJ2-3; 8 bases match TRBD1. Germline CDR1 reads SGHRS; CDR2 reads YFSETQ. The CDR3 has 14 amino acids. The CDR3 region is CASSLATGTGTQYF. CDR3 bases: TGCGCCAGCAGCTTGGCCACGGGGACAGGTACGCAGTATTTT.

Note on this clone: A junction end diverges from the germline sequence, so it may reflect a read error. This sequence joins TRBV7-9 and TRBJ2-3, with D possibly TRBD1 on 6 matching bases. CDR1 and CDR2 (germline): SEHNR, FQNEAQ (reference sequence). The CDR3 totals 15 residues. The CDR3 DNA reads TGTTCCAGCAGCTCACAGGGAACGAGCACAGATACGCAGTATTTT. Its translation is CSSSSQGTSTDTQYF.

In regard to this clone: The identical CDR3 is also encoded by other nucleotide sequences in the sample. The chain joins TRBV5-1 to TRBJ1-5; 7 nucleotides line up with TRBD1. The germline V gene encodes CDR1 SGHRS and CDR2 YFSETQ. This CDR3 is built from 15 residues. V dropped 0 bases and J dropped 1; count of bases not matched to a gene: 1. This CDR3 is CASSLAGGSNQPQHF. The CDR3 bases are TGCGCCAGCAGCTTGGCAGGGGGAAGCAATCAGCCCCAGCATTTT.

This clone was observed once. The rearrangement joins TRBV7-9 to TRBJ2-1; 12 bases line up with TRBD2. The J segment lost 7 bases and the V segment lost 1 base, leaving 5 bases of the junction unmatched. This CDR3 spans 16 amino acids. Germline assignment: CDR1 SEHNR and CDR2 FQNEAQ (reference sequence). CDR3 sequence: CASSLDTSGRRNEQFF. CDR3 nucleotides: TGTGCCAGCAGCTTAGATACTAGCGGGAGGAGGAATGAGCAGTTCTTC.

The chain carries TRBV11-2 and TRBJ2-7; 9 bases map to TRBD1. Germline-derived CDR1 and CDR2 are SGHAT and FQNNGV. The ends lost 4 bases at V and 4 bases at J; junction bases unmatched: 11. This CDR3 region has 16 residues. The chain's CDR3 is CASSSLRGTGRYEQYF. Here the CDR3 DNA reads TGTGCCAGCAGCTCTCTCCGGGGGACAGGGAGGTACGAGCAGTACTTC. The full variable domain, its missing parts supplied by reference TRBV11-2 and TRBJ2-7, is EAGVAQSPRYKIIEKRQSVAFWCNPISGHATLYWYQQILGQGPKLLIQFQNNGVVDDSQLPKDRFSAERLKGVDSTLKIQPAKLEDSAVYLCASSSLRGTGRYEQYFGPGTRLTVT.

The chain has TRBV6-1 and TRBJ2-7; tentatively, D is TRBD1 (6 bases). The CDR3 totals 14 residues. From germline, CDR1 is MNHNS and CDR2 SASEGT. Trimming removed 6 bases from V and 3 bases from J, with 15 bases in between. The CDR3 is CASSFQGSLYEQYV. CDR3 nucleotides: TGTGCCAGCAGCTTCCAGGGGTCCCTCTACGAGCAGTACGTC.

As for this clone: This specimen includes other DNA sequences encoding the same CDR3. The chain recombines TRBV28 with TRBJ1-5, with 7 bases lining up with TRBD1. The CDR3 runs 15 residues. The germline V gene encodes CDR1 MDHEN and CDR2 SYDVKM. V lost 3 bases, J lost 7 bases, and 9 bases stayed unmatched. The CDR3 here is CASSLGTASGQPQHF. The CDR3 bases are TGTGCCAGCAGTTTGGGGACAGCTTCAGGGCAGCCCCAGCATTTT.

The rearrangement joins TRBV27 to TRBJ1-2, with TRBD1 matching 7 bases. Germline V gene lookup returns CDR1 MNHEY and CDR2 SMNVEV (reference sequence). With V trimmed by 4 bases and J by 6 bases, 14 bases remained unmatched. This CDR3 has 16 amino acids. The CDR3, as DNA: TGTGCCAGCAGTTCCGCCCCTTTGGACAGGATTCATGGCTACACCTTC. Translated: CASSSAPLDRIHGYTF.

The J gene is TRBJ2-2, the V gene TRBV5-1; 8 bases match TRBD2. CDR3 length: 15 residues. In germline, CDR1 is SGHRS, CDR2 YFSETQ. Losses at the gene ends were 2 bases for V and 2 bases for J; bases not matched to a gene: 2. The CDR3 nucleotides are TGCGCCAGCAGCTTTATAGCGGGAAACACCGGGGAGCTGTTTTTT. As protein: CASSFIAGNTGELFF.

The chain carries TRBV6-1 and TRBJ2-7, with a tentative D call TRBD1 (7 bases). The CDR3 covers 16 residues. Between the trimmed V and J ends, which lost 0 bases and 4 bases, there was a span of 16 bases. Per the germline V gene, CDR1 is MNHNS and CDR2 is SASEGT. CDR3: CASSEAATGRRYEQYV. In DNA form, the CDR3 reads TGTGCCAGCAGTGAAGCGGCGACAGGGAGGAGGTACGAGCAGTACGTC.